Listed below are T cell receptor beta chains from one sample, sequenced in a study of T cells after yellow fever vaccination. From the 5' RACE reads, TCRdb called clonotypes with MiXCR, one entry per CDR3 protein. The repertoire holds about 120,000 distinct CDR3 sequences, 7.2% seen once, with approximately 2.7% in the top ten. The material was CD4+ T cells sorted from PBMCs, obtained 35 to 50 days after the first yellow fever vaccination. Receptor source: a man aged 18 to 35 who received the YFV17D yellow fever vaccine. CDR3s include the opening cysteine and the closing phenylalanine or tryptophan. The order of the fields is J gene, V gene, D gene, clone size, CDR3 DNA, CDR3 protein. The D gene is left open where the match is weak. Clone size is shown for a subset of rows, as once, few, many or a class of expanded clone.

j_call: TRBJ1-2
v_call: TRBV11-2
d_call: TRBD1
clone_size: many
cdr3_nt: TGTGCCAGCAGCTCCGTGGTAGGACAGGGGGTATTCGACTATGGCTACACCTTC
cdr3_aa: CASSSVVGQGVFDYGYTF

j_call: TRBJ2-2
v_call: TRBV14
d_call: -
clone_size: many
cdr3_nt: TGTGCCAGCAGCCAAGGAGCCTTGGGAGGAGACACCGGGGAGCTGTTTTTT
cdr3_aa: CASSQGALGGDTGELFF

j_call: TRBJ2-3
v_call: TRBV20-1
d_call: TRBD1
clone_size: -
cdr3_nt: TGCAGTGCTGCCGACAGGGGACTTGATACGCAGTATTTT
cdr3_aa: CSAADRGLDTQYF

j_call: TRBJ1-1
v_call: TRBV9
d_call: -
clone_size: many
cdr3_nt: TGTGCCAGCAGCCGGGGGATCGGGCCTGAAGCTTTCTTT
cdr3_aa: CASSRGIGPEAFF

j_call: TRBJ1-6
v_call: TRBV7-2
d_call: -
clone_size: many
cdr3_nt: TGTGCCAGCAGCTTCAGGGGTAAGGCACCCCTCCACTTT
cdr3_aa: CASSFRGKAPLHF

j_call: TRBJ2-3
v_call: TRBV7-2
d_call: TRBD1
clone_size: many
cdr3_nt: TGTGCCAGCAGCTCGGGACAGGGGTCAGATACGCAGTATTTT
cdr3_aa: CASSSGQGSDTQYF

j_call: TRBJ2-1
v_call: TRBV12-3/TRBV12-4
d_call: -
clone_size: many
cdr3_nt: TGTGCCAGCACCTTTCTAGGGGGTACGAATGAGCAGTTCTTC
cdr3_aa: CASTFLGGTNEQFF

j_call: TRBJ1-4
v_call: TRBV12-3/TRBV12-4
d_call: -
clone_size: many
cdr3_nt: TGTGCCAGCAGTACAGGGACGGAAAAACTGTTTTTT
cdr3_aa: CASSTGTEKLFF

j_call: TRBJ2-3
v_call: TRBV29-1
d_call: -
clone_size: many
cdr3_nt: TGCAGCGTTGAAGACGGGGGGCCCAAGTATTTT
cdr3_aa: CSVEDGGPKYF

j_call: TRBJ2-3
v_call: TRBV20-1
d_call: -
clone_size: many
cdr3_nt: TGCAGTGCTAGGTGGCAATGGACCACGCCGGGAGATACGCAGTATTTT
cdr3_aa: CSARWQWTTPGDTQYF

j_call: TRBJ2-5
v_call: TRBV4-2
d_call: TRBD2
clone_size: many
cdr3_nt: TGTGCCAGCAGCCAAGATCAAGGGAGGGGAGAGACCCAGTACTTC
cdr3_aa: CASSQDQGRGETQYF

j_call: TRBJ1-6
v_call: TRBV7-9
d_call: TRBD1
clone_size: few
cdr3_nt: TGTGCCAGCAGCTTCCCCCCGGGACAGGCAAATTCACCCCTCCACTTT
cdr3_aa: CASSFPPGQANSPLHF

j_call: TRBJ2-3
v_call: TRBV28
d_call: TRBD2
clone_size: many
cdr3_nt: TGTGCCAGCAGATCCCCGGGACTAGAGACAGATACGCAGTATTTT
cdr3_aa: CASRSPGLETDTQYF

j_call: TRBJ2-4
v_call: TRBV29-1
d_call: TRBD1
clone_size: many
cdr3_nt: TGCAGCGTTGAAGGACAGGGAAAAAACATTCAGTACTTC
cdr3_aa: CSVEGQGKNIQYF

j_call: TRBJ2-3
v_call: TRBV5-1
d_call: -
clone_size: few
cdr3_nt: TGCGCCAGCAGCTTGGTCCCGACAGATACGCAGTATTTT
cdr3_aa: CASSLVPTDTQYF

j_call: TRBJ1-1
v_call: TRBV7-2
d_call: -
clone_size: -
cdr3_nt: TGTGCCAGCAGCTTGTCTACTACGAACACTGAAGCTTTCTTT
cdr3_aa: CASSLSTTNTEAFF